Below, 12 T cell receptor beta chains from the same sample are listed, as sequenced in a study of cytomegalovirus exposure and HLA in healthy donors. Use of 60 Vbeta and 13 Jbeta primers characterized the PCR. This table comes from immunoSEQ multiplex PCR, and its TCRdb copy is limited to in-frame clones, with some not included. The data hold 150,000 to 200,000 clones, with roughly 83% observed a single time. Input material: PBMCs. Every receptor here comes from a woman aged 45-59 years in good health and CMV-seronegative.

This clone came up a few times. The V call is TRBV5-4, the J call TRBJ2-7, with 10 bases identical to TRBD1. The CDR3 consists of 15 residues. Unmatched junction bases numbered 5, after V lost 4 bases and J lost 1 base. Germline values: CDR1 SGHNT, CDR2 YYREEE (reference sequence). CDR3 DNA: TGTGCCAGCAGCGGACAGGGGGAAGGTTCCTACGAGCAGTACTTC. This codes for CASSGQGEGSYEQYF.

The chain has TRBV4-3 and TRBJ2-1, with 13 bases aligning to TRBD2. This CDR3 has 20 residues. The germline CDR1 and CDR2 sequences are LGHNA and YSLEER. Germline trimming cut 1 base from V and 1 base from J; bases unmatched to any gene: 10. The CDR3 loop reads CASSQVMGLAGTRSYNEQFF. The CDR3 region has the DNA TGCGCCAGCAGCCAAGTCATGGGACTAGCGGGGACCCGATCCTACAATGAGCAGTTCTTC.

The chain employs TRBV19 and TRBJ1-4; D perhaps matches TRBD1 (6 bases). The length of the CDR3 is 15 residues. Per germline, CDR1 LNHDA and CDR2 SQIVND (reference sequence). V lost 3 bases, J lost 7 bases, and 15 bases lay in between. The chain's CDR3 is CASSMVPGQSEKLFF. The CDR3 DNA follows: TGTGCCAGTAGTATGGTTCCCGGACAGAGTGAAAAACTGTTTTTT.

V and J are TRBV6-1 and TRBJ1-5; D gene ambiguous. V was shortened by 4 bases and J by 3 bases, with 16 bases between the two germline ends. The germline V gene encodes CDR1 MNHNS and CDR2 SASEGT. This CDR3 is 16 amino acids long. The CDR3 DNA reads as TGTGCCAGCAGTGCCGGGCGGACTCAACTCAATCAGCCCCAGCATTTT. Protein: CASSAGRTQLNQPQHF.

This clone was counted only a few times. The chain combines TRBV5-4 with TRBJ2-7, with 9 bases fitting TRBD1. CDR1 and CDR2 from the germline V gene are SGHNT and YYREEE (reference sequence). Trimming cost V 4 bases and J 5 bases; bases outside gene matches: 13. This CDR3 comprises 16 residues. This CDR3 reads CASSPRGGQGTDEQYF. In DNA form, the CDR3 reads TGTGCCAGCAGCCCTAGGGGGGGACAGGGAACAGACGAGCAGTACTTC.

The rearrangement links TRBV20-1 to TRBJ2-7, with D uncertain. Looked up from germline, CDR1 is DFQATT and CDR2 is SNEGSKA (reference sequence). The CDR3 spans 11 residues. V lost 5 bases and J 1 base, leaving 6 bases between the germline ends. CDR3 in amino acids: CSARRSYEQYF. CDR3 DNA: TGCAGTGCTCGGCGGTCCTACGAGCAGTACTTC.

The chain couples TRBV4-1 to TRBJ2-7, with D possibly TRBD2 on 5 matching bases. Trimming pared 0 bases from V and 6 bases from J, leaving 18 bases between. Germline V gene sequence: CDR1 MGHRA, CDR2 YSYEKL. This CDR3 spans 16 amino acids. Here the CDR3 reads CASSQEWTDLLGEQYF. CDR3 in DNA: TGCGCCAGCAGCCAAGAGTGGACTGATCTCCTCGGCGAGCAGTACTTC.

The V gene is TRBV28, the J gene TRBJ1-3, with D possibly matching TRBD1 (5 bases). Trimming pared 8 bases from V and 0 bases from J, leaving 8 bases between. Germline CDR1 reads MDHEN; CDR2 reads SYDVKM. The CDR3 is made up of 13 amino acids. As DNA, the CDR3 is TGTGCCAGCCGGGGGGGCTCTGGAAACACCATATATTTT. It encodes CASRGGSGNTIYF.

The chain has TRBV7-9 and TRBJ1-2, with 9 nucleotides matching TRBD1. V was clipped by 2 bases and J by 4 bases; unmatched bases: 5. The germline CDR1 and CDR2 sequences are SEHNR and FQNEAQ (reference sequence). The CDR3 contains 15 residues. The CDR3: CASSLSVDRGYGYTF. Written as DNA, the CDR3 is TGTGCCAGCAGCTTATCGGTGGACAGGGGCTATGGCTACACCTTC.

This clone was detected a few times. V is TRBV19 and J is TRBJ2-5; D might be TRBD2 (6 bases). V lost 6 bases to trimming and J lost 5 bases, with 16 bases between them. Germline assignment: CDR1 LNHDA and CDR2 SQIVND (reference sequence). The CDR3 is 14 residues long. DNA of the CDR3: TGTGCCAGTAGCCCGGCGGGGCCGGGTGAGACCCAGTACTTC. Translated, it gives CASSPAGPGETQYF.

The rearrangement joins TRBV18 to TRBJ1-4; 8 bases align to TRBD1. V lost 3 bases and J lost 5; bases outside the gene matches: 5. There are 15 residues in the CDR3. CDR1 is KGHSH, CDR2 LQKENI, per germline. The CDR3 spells CASSPTGEGNEKLFF. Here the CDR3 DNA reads TGTGCCAGCTCACCGACAGGGGAGGGGAATGAAAAACTGTTTTTT. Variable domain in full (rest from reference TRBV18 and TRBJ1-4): NAGVMQNPRHLVRRRGQEARLRCSPMKGHSHVYWYRQLPEEGLKFMVYLQKENIIDESGMPKERFSAEFPKEGPSILRIQQVVRGDSAAYFCASSPTGEGNEKLFFGSGTQLSVL.

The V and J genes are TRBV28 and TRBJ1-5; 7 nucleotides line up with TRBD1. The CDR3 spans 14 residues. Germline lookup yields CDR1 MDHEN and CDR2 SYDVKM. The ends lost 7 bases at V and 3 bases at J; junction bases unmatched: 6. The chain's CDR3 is CASNPGQTNQPQHF. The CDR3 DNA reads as TGTGCCAGCAACCCGGGACAGACCAATCAGCCCCAGCATTTT. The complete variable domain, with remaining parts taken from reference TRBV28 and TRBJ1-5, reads DVKVTQSSRYLVKRTGEKVFLECVQDMDHENMFWYRQDPGLGLRLIYFSYDVKMKEKGDIPEGYSVSREKKERFSLILESASTNQTSMYLCASNPGQTNQPQHFGDGTRLSIL.